A selection of T cell receptor beta chains follows, all from one sample in a study of T cells in Graves' hyperthyroidism and ophthalmopathy. MiXCR, applied by TCRdb to the multiplex PCR reads, yields one record per CDR3 protein. The table includes approximately 410,000 distinct CDR3 sequences, under 15% detected once. Sequenced material: blood. The receptors stem from a young man with Graves' ophthalmopathy. Both conserved end residues are part of each CDR3. A D gene is named only where the DNA matches it firmly. A row's size may be missing; if present it is once, few, many or a size class.

d_gene: TRBD2; abundance: many; j_gene: TRBJ2-5; v_gene: TRBV7-9; CDR3aa: CASSGGTIETQYF; CDR3nt: TGTGCCAGCAGCGGAGGGACTATAGAGACCCAGTACTTC
d_gene: .; abundance: .; j_gene: TRBJ1-5; v_gene: TRBV27; CDR3aa: CASQGSNQPQHF; CDR3nt: TGTGCCTCACAGGGATCCAATCAGCCCCAGCATTTT
d_gene: .; abundance: few; j_gene: TRBJ2-1; v_gene: TRBV24-1; CDR3aa: CATSDFGGGDRVPNYNEQFF; CDR3nt: TGTGCCACCAGTGATTTTGGGGGGGGCGACAGGGTGCCGAATTACAATGAGCAGTTCTTC
d_gene: .; abundance: many; j_gene: TRBJ2-1; v_gene: TRBV7-2; CDR3aa: CANSLWQGLNEQFF; CDR3nt: TGTGCCAACAGCTTATGGCAGGGGCTGAATGAGCAGTTCTTC
d_gene: TRBD1; abundance: .; j_gene: TRBJ1-2; v_gene: TRBV7-9; CDR3aa: CASSAGTGGPYGYTF; CDR3nt: TGTGCCAGCAGCGCAGGGACAGGGGGCCCCTATGGCTACACCTTC
d_gene: .; abundance: many; j_gene: TRBJ2-5; v_gene: TRBV10-3; CDR3aa: CAISSETGPPGETQYF; CDR3nt: TGTGCCATCAGTTCTGAAACAGGGCCCCCCGGAGAGACCCAGTACTTC
d_gene: .; abundance: many; j_gene: TRBJ2-7; v_gene: TRBV7-6; CDR3aa: CASSPRPQSSYEQYF; CDR3nt: TGTGCCAGCAGCCCGAGACCTCAGAGCTCCTACGAGCAGTACTTC
d_gene: .; abundance: many; j_gene: TRBJ2-1; v_gene: TRBV12-3/TRBV12-4; CDR3aa: CASSFWRTSSYNEQFF; CDR3nt: TGTGCCAGCAGTTTTTGGAGGACCAGCTCCTACAATGAGCAGTTCTTC
d_gene: .; abundance: .; j_gene: TRBJ2-7; v_gene: TRBV6-5; CDR3aa: CASSYSKGNPYEQYF; CDR3nt: TGTGCCAGCAGTTACTCCAAAGGGAACCCCTACGAGCAGTACTTC
d_gene: TRBD2; abundance: many; j_gene: TRBJ2-1; v_gene: TRBV9; CDR3aa: CASSLRAGGLNEQFF; CDR3nt: TGTGCCAGCAGCCTGCGAGCGGGGGGACTAAATGAGCAGTTCTTC
d_gene: .; abundance: few; j_gene: TRBJ2-6; v_gene: TRBV25-1; CDR3aa: CASSESDRAGRFNVLTF; CDR3nt: TGTGCCAGCAGTGAATCGGACCGGGCTGGCCGATTCAACGTCCTGACTTTC
d_gene: .; abundance: many; j_gene: TRBJ2-3; v_gene: TRBV4-2; CDR3aa: CASSQEIRDTQYF; CDR3nt: TGTGCCAGCAGCCAAGAGATTCGGGATACGCAGTATTTT
d_gene: TRBD1; abundance: many; j_gene: TRBJ2-3; v_gene: TRBV6-1; CDR3aa: CASRPGQSTDTQYF; CDR3nt: TGTGCCAGTCGACCGGGACAGTCCACAGATACGCAGTATTTT
d_gene: .; abundance: many; j_gene: TRBJ2-3; v_gene: TRBV20-1; CDR3aa: CSAGIGLGTDTQYF; CDR3nt: TGCAGTGCTGGGATAGGACTTGGCACAGATACGCAGTATTTT
d_gene: .; abundance: many; j_gene: TRBJ2-5; v_gene: TRBV4-1; CDR3aa: CASSQKETQYF; CDR3nt: TGCGCCAGCAGCCAGAAAGAGACCCAGTACTTC
d_gene: TRBD1; abundance: many; j_gene: TRBJ1-6; v_gene: TRBV18; CDR3aa: CASSDRGSPLHF; CDR3nt: TGTGCCAGCTCAGACAGGGGGTCACCCCTCCACTTT
d_gene: TRBD1; abundance: many; j_gene: TRBJ1-2; v_gene: TRBV27; CDR3aa: CASSVNRGNNYGYTF; CDR3nt: TGTGCCAGCAGCGTTAACAGGGGAAATAACTATGGCTACACCTTC
d_gene: .; abundance: many; j_gene: TRBJ1-1; v_gene: TRBV4-1; CDR3aa: CASSQDQQYDTEAFF; CDR3nt: TGCGCCAGCAGCCAAGATCAGCAGTACGACACTGAAGCTTTCTTT
d_gene: TRBD2; abundance: many; j_gene: TRBJ2-7; v_gene: TRBV6-1; CDR3aa: CASSEGLAPYEQYF; CDR3nt: TGTGCCAGCAGTGAAGGACTAGCTCCCTACGAGCAGTACTTC
d_gene: .; abundance: many; j_gene: TRBJ2-3; v_gene: TRBV11-1; CDR3aa: CASSLLGLHTDTQYF; CDR3nt: TGTGCCAGCAGTCTCTTGGGACTCCACACAGATACGCAGTATTTT
d_gene: TRBD2; abundance: .; j_gene: TRBJ2-1; v_gene: TRBV2; CDR3aa: CASSGVAGGTRNEQFF; CDR3nt: TGTGCCAGCAGTGGAGTAGCGGGAGGCACGCGGAATGAGCAGTTCTTC
d_gene: TRBD2; abundance: many; j_gene: TRBJ2-2; v_gene: TRBV12-3/TRBV12-4; CDR3aa: CASSLNGGGESLFF; CDR3nt: TGTGCCAGCAGTTTGAACGGGGGGGGGGAGTCGCTGTTTTTT
d_gene: .; abundance: .; j_gene: TRBJ1-5; v_gene: TRBV29-1; CDR3aa: CSVGEAASSNQPQHF; CDR3nt: TGCAGCGTTGGCGAAGCCGCCAGTAGCAATCAGCCCCAGCATTTT
d_gene: .; abundance: few; j_gene: TRBJ1-5; v_gene: TRBV5-5; CDR3aa: CASSLTGQIRSGEAQHF; CDR3nt: TGTGCCAGCAGCTTGACTGGACAGATCCGATCTGGTGAAGCCCAGCATTTT
d_gene: .; abundance: many; j_gene: TRBJ2-3; v_gene: TRBV18; CDR3aa: CASSPPTGGADTQYF; CDR3nt: TGTGCCAGCTCACCACCTACAGGGGGGGCAGATACGCAGTATTTT
d_gene: .; abundance: .; j_gene: TRBJ1-2; v_gene: TRBV19; CDR3aa: CASSWATGSLGNGYTF; CDR3nt: TGTGCCAGTAGTTGGGCTACGGGCTCCCTCGGGAATGGCTACACCTTC
d_gene: .; abundance: many; j_gene: TRBJ2-7; v_gene: TRBV7-9; CDR3aa: CASSLVGGNAFEQYF; CDR3nt: TGTGCCAGCAGCTTAGTGGGCGGGAATGCCTTCGAGCAGTACTTC
d_gene: .; abundance: many; j_gene: TRBJ2-5; v_gene: TRBV15; CDR3aa: CATSRAAGRWFIQETQYF; CDR3nt: TGTGCCACCAGCAGAGCGGCAGGGAGGTGGTTTATTCAAGAGACCCAGTACTTC
d_gene: TRBD2; abundance: many; j_gene: TRBJ2-7; v_gene: TRBV11-2; CDR3aa: CASSLVRSSGGQYF; CDR3nt: TGTGCCAGCAGCTTAGTTAGGTCTAGCGGCGGGCAGTACTTC
d_gene: .; abundance: many; j_gene: TRBJ1-1; v_gene: TRBV10-1; CDR3aa: CASSEAGLRNTEAFF; CDR3nt: TGCGCCAGCAGTGAGGCGGGGTTGAGAAACACTGAAGCTTTCTTT
d_gene: TRBD2; abundance: few; j_gene: TRBJ2-7; v_gene: TRBV10-3; CDR3aa: CASKLAGAGASYEQYF; CDR3nt: TGTGCCAGCAAATTAGCGGGAGCAGGGGCCTCCTACGAGCAGTACTTC
d_gene: TRBD2; abundance: .; j_gene: TRBJ2-7; v_gene: TRBV27; CDR3aa: CASSVTGTSGGRTTYEQYF; CDR3nt: TGTGCCAGCAGTGTAACCGGGACTAGCGGGGGACGGACTACCTACGAGCAGTACTTC
d_gene: TRBD2; abundance: .; j_gene: TRBJ2-1; v_gene: TRBV27; CDR3aa: CASSTPLAGGQNEQFF; CDR3nt: TGTGCCAGCAGTACCCCTCTAGCGGGGGGGCAAAATGAGCAGTTCTTC
d_gene: TRBD2; abundance: many; j_gene: TRBJ2-7; v_gene: TRBV6-1; CDR3aa: CASSPTGGRREQYF; CDR3nt: TGTGCCAGCAGCCCCACGGGCGGGAGACGCGAGCAGTACTTC
d_gene: .; abundance: many; j_gene: TRBJ2-7; v_gene: TRBV6-6; CDR3aa: CASSYSIPGTATYEQYF; CDR3nt: TGTGCCAGCAGTTACTCGATTCCCGGGACGGCCACCTACGAGCAGTACTTC
d_gene: TRBD1; abundance: many; j_gene: TRBJ2-3; v_gene: TRBV27; CDR3aa: CASKDRVTDTQYF; CDR3nt: TGTGCCAGCAAGGACAGGGTCACAGATACGCAGTATTTT